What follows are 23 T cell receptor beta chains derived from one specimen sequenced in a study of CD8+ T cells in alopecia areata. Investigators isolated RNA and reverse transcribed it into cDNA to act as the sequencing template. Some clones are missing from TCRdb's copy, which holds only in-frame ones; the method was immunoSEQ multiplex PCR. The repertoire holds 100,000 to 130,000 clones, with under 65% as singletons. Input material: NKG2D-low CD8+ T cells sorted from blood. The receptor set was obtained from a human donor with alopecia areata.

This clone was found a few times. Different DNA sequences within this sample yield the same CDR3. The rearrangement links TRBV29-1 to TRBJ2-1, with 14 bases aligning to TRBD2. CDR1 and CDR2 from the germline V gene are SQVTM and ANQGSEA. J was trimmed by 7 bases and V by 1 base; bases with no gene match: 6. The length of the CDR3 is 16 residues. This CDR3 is CSVEGGLAGARNEQFF. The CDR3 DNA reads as TGCAGCGTTGAAGGGGGACTAGCGGGAGCGCGTAATGAGCAGTTCTTC.

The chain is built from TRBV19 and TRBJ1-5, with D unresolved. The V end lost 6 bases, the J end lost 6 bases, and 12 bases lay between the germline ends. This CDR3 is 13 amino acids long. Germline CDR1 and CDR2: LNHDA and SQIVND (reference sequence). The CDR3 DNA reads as TGTGCCAGTAGCACTTCAGGTGGTCAGCCCCAGCATTTT. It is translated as CASSTSGGQPQHF.

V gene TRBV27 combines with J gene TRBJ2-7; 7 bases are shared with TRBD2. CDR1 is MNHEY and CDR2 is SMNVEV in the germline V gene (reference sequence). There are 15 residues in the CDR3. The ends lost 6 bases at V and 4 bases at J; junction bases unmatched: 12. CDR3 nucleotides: TGTGCCAGCAGATTGACTAGCAGGCGCACATACGAGCAGTACTTC. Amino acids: CASRLTSRRTYEQYF.

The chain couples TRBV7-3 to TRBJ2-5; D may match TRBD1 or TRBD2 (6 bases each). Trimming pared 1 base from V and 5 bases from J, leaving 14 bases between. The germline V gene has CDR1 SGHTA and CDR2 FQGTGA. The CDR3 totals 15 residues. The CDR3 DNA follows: TGTGCCAGCAGCTTAAATGGGGGGCCTGGGGAGACCCAGTACTTC. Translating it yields CASSLNGGPGETQYF.

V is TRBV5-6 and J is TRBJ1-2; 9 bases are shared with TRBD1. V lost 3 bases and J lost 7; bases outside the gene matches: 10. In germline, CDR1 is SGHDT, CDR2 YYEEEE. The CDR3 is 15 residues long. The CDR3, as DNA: TGTGCCAGCAGCTCTCCGGGACAGGGTCGTGGTGGCTACACCTTC. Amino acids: CASSSPGQGRGGYTF.

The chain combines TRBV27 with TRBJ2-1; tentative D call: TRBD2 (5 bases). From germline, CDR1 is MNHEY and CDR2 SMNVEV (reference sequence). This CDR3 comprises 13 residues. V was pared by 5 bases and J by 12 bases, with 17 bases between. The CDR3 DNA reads TGTGCCAGCAGTATTAGTCGCGCCGGAGGGCAGTTCTTC. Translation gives CASSISRAGGQFF.

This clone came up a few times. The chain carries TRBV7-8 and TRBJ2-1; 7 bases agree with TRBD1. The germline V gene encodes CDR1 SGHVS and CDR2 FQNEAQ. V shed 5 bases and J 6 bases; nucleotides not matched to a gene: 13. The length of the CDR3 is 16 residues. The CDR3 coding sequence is TGTGCCAGCAGCCAAAGGACAGGTGGCCTCTTCAATGAGCAGTTCTTC. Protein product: CASSQRTGGLFNEQFF.

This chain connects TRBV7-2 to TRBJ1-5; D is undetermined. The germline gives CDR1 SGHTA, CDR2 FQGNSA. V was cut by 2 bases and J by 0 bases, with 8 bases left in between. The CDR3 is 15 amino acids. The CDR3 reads CASSLRQNSNQPQHF. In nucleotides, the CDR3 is TGTGCCAGCAGCTTACGCCAAAATAGCAATCAGCCCCAGCATTTT.

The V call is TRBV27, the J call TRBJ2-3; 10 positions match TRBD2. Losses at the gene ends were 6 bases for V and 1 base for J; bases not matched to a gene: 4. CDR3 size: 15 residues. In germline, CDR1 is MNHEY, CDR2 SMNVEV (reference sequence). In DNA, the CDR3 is TGTGCCAGCAGAGTAGCGGGAGGTCGCACAGATACGCAGTATTTT. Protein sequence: CASRVAGGRTDTQYF.

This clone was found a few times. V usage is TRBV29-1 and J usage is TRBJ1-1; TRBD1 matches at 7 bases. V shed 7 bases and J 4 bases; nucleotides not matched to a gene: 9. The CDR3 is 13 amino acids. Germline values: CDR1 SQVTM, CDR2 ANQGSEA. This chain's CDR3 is CSAMGRGGTEAFF. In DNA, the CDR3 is TGCAGCGCCATGGGCAGGGGGGGCACTGAAGCTTTCTTT.

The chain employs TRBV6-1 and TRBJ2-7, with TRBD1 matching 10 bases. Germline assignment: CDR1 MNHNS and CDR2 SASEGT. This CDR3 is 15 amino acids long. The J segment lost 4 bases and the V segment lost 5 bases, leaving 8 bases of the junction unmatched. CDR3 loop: CASSQTTGQGYEQYF. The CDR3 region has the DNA TGTGCCAGCAGTCAAACCACGGGACAGGGGTACGAGCAGTACTTC.

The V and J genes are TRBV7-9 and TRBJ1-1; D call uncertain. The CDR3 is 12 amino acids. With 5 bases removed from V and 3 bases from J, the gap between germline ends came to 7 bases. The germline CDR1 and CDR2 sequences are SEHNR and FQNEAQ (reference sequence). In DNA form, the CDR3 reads TGTGCCAGCAGCCCTCGGGACACTGAAGCTTTCTTT. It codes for CASSPRDTEAFF.

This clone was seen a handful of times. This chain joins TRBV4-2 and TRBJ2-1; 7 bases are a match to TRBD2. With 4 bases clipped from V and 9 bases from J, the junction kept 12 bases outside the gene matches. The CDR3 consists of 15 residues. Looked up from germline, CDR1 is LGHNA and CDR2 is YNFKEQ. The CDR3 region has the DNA TGTGCCAGCAGCCCCTACCAAGATGGGGGGGGTGAGCAGTTCTTC. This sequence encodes CASSPYQDGGGEQFF.

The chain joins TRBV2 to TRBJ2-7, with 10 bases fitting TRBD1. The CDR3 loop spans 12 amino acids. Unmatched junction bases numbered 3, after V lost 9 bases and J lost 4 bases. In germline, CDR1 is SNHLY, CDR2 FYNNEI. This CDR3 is CARGDRGYEQYF. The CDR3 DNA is TGTGCCAGAGGGGACAGGGGTTACGAGCAGTACTTC.

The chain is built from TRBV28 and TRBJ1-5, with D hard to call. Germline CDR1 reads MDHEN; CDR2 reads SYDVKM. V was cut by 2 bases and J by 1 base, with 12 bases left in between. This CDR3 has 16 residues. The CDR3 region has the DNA TGTGCCAGCAGTTTAAGAGGGCGGGAAAGCAATCAGCCCCAGCATTTT. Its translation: CASSLRGRESNQPQHF.

The CDR3 DNA reads TGTGCCAGCAGCGTAAGCGCCCACTACGAGCAGTACTTC. Translating gives CASSVSAHYEQYF. The gene calls are TRBV9 and TRBJ2-7, with D hard to call. CDR1 and CDR2 from the germline V gene are SGDLS and YYNGEE. V was shortened by 1 base and J by 3 bases, with 8 bases between the two germline ends. The CDR3 spans 13 residues.

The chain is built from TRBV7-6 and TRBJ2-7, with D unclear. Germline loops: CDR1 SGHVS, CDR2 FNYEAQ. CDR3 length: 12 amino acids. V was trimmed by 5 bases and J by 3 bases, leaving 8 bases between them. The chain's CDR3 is CASSQGRYEQYF. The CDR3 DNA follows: TGTGCCAGCAGCCAAGGGCGCTACGAGCAGTACTTC.

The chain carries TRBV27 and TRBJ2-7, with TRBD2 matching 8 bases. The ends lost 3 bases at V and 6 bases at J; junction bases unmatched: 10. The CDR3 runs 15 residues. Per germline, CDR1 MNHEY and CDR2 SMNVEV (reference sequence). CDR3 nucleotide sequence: TGTGCCAGCAGTTTCCGCCTGAGCGGGAGTGGCGAGCAGTACTTC. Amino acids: CASSFRLSGSGEQYF.

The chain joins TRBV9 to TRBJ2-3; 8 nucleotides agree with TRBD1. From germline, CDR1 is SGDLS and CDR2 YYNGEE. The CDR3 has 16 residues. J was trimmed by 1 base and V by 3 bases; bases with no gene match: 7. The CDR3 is CASSGAPGGRTDTQYF. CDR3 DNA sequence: TGTGCCAGCAGCGGGGCCCCAGGGGGCCGCACAGATACGCAGTATTTT.

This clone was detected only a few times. Here the CDR3 reads CASSAGGREQFF. The CDR3, as DNA: TGTGCCAGCAGCGCGGGGGGCCGGGAGCAGTTCTTC. The chain joins TRBV7-9 to TRBJ2-1; 8 nucleotides match TRBD2. This CDR3 has 12 residues. Germline V gives CDR1 SEHNR, CDR2 FQNEAQ (reference sequence). Trimming removed 5 bases from V and 10 bases from J; junction bases left unmatched: 4.

CDR3 nucleotide sequence: TGTGCCAGCAGCCGCCCGTTTGTACAGGGTACAAACGAGCAGTACTTC. Encoded protein: CASSRPFVQGTNEQYF. This chain links TRBV11-2 with TRBJ2-7, with a weak D call TRBD1 (6 bases). The CDR3 consists of 16 residues. Trimming stripped 5 bases from V and 5 bases from J, with 22 bases between. CDR1 SGHAT and CDR2 FQNNGV come from the germline V gene.

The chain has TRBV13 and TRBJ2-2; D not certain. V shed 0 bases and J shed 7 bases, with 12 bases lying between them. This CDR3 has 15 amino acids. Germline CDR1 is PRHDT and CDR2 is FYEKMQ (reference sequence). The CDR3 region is CASSLGAAQDGELFF. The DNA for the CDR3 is TGTGCCAGCAGCTTAGGCGCCGCGCAGGACGGGGAGCTGTTTTTT.

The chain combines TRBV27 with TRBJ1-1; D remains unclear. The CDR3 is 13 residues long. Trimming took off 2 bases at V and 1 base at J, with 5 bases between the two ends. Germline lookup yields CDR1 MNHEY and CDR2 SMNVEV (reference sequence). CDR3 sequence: CASSLRQNTEAFF. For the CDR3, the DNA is TGTGCCAGCAGTTTAAGGCAGAACACTGAAGCTTTCTTT.